The rows below give T cell receptor beta chains drawn from one sample of a study of Ad26.COV2.S vaccination and SARS-CoV-2 variants. Method: immunoSEQ multiplex PCR; TCRdb's copy keeps in-frame clones and lacks some. This sample has hundreds of thousands of clones, with about nine tenths found just once. This specimen was peripheral blood, taken in a trial of Ad26.COV2.S vaccine versus placebo. Receptors were obtained from a person between 18 and 60 years old who received the Ad26.COV2.S COVID-19 vaccine or a placebo. CDR3s include the opening cysteine and the closing phenylalanine or tryptophan. The D gene is left open where the match is weak. A clone size is listed for some rows: how often the clone was seen (once, few, many), or a class if it is expanded.

>TRBD2|TRBV7-2|-|12|TRBJ2-3
CASSWEGEFQYF
TGTGCCAGCAGCTGGGAGGGCGAGTTTCAGTATTTT
>-|TRBV10-2|-|11|TRBJ2-1
CASAGGGEQFF
TGCGCCAGCGCCGGGGGAGGTGAGCAGTTCTTC
>-|TRBV4-1|-|18|TRBJ2-2
CASSQEGIAEENTGELFF
TGCGCCAGCAGCCAAGAGGGGATAGCGGAGGAAAACACCGGGGAGCTGTTTTTT
>-|TRBV10-3|-|16|TRBJ1-4
CAISRQAGGGKEKLFF
TGTGCCATCAGCCGACAGGCCGGGGGGGGGAAGGAAAAACTGTTTTTT
>TRBD2|TRBV7-8|-|17|TRBJ2-7
CASSLARTSGATYEQYF
TGTGCCAGCAGCTTAGCGAGGACTAGCGGGGCTACCTACGAGCAGTACTTC
>TRBD1|TRBV5-4|few|15|TRBJ1-1
CASSFGTELNTEAFF
TGTGCCAGCAGCTTCGGGACAGAATTGAACACTGAAGCTTTCTTT
>-|TRBV12-3/TRBV12-4|-|13|TRBJ1-2
CASSLGSDYGYTF
TGTGCCAGCAGTTTAGGGTCAGACTATGGCTACACCTTC
>-|TRBV18|-|13|TRBJ1-1
CASSPPANTEAFF
TGTGCCAGCTCACCGCCCGCTAACACTGAAGCTTTCTTT
>TRBD2|TRBV5-1|-|16|TRBJ2-3
CASSGHSGGSTDTQYF
TGCGCCAGCAGCGGCCATAGCGGGGGTAGCACAGATACGCAGTATTTT
>TRBD2|TRBV19|-|14|TRBJ2-7
CASSLAGEFYEQYF
TGTGCCAGTAGTCTAGCGGGAGAGTTCTACGAGCAGTACTTC
>TRBD1|TRBV4-3|-|15|TRBJ1-2
CASSQRDRTPDGYTF
TGCGCCAGCAGCCAAAGGGACAGAACTCCCGACGGCTACACCTTC
>-|TRBV10-1|-|14|TRBJ1-6
CASSPAGPNSPLHF
TGCGCCAGCAGTCCGGCAGGGCCTAATTCACCCCTCCACTTT
>TRBD2|TRBV5-1|-|14|TRBJ2-5
CASSWGTTQDAQYF
TGCGCCAGCAGCTGGGGGACTACCCAAGACGCCCAGTACTTC
>-|TRBV9|-|14|TRBJ2-7
CASSVDGSPYEQYF
TGTGCCAGCAGCGTAGACGGGAGTCCCTACGAGCAGTACTTC
>TRBD2|TRBV9|-|15|TRBJ2-7
CASSVAGTSGEEQYF
TGTGCCAGCAGCGTAGCCGGGACTAGCGGGGAGGAGCAGTACTTC
>TRBD1|TRBV10-3|-|16|TRBJ1-5
CAISEVRATGLQPQHF
TGTGCCATCAGTGAAGTGAGGGCGACAGGGCTTCAGCCCCAGCATTTT
>-|TRBV9|-|15|TRBJ2-1
CASSVGAVSYNEQFF
TGTGCCAGCAGCGTAGGGGCAGTCTCCTACAATGAGCAGTTCTTC
>-|TRBV30|-|11|TRBJ1-1
CAWSAFGEAFF
TGTGCCTGGAGCGCCTTCGGTGAAGCTTTCTTT
>-|TRBV7-2|few|12|TRBJ2-2
CASSLGSGELFF
TGTGCCAGCAGCTTAGGATCTGGGGAGCTGTTTTTT
>TRBD2|TRBV28|-|14|TRBJ2-1
CASSFSGGLGEQFF
TGTGCCAGCAGTTTTTCGGGAGGGCTGGGTGAGCAGTTCTTC
>-|TRBV18|-|15|TRBJ1-1
CASSRKEVTNTEAFF
TGTGCCAGCTCACGTAAGGAGGTGACGAACACTGAAGCTTTCTTT
>-|TRBV28|-|13|TRBJ1-1
CATRDRVNTEAFF
TGTGCCACCAGAGATCGGGTGAACACTGAAGCTTTCTTT
>-|TRBV4-3|-|13|TRBJ1-2
CASSRAPRDGYTF
TGCGCCAGCAGCCGGGCCCCGAGGGATGGCTACACCTTC
>-|TRBV7-9|once|16|TRBJ2-7
CASSFTKGPSSYEQYF
TGTGCCAGCAGCTTCACAAAAGGTCCAAGCTCCTACGAGCAGTACTTC
>TRBD2|TRBV11-2|-|13|TRBJ2-1
CASSTGLADEQFF
TGTGCCAGCAGCACGGGACTAGCGGATGAGCAGTTCTTC
>TRBD1|TRBV19|once|16|TRBJ1-1
CASSPSRDRRNTEAFF
TGTGCCAGTAGTCCGTCCCGGGACAGGAGGAACACTGAAGCTTTCTTT
>-|TRBV19|once|14|TRBJ1-1
CASSTGPRDTEAFF
TGTGCCAGTAGTACAGGGCCCAGGGACACTGAAGCTTTCTTT
>TRBD1|TRBV5-4|-|15|TRBJ2-5
CASRTGQGVGETQYF
TGTGCCAGCAGGACGGGACAGGGGGTAGGAGAGACCCAGTACTTC
>TRBD2|TRBV4-3|once|15|TRBJ2-1
CASSQDWLAGGEQFF
TGCGCCAGCAGCCAAGATTGGCTAGCGGGTGGTGAGCAGTTCTTC
>-|TRBV21-1|-|12|TRBJ2-5
CASSKRWFHSYF
TGTGCCAGCAGCAAAAGGTGGTTCCACTCGTACTTC
>-|TRBV4-1|-|14|TRBJ2-1
CASSPTESYNEQFF
TGCGCCAGCAGCCCAACCGAGAGCTACAATGAGCAGTTCTTC